This passage covers 14 T cell receptor beta chains from one sample sequenced in a study of CD4 T cells in relation to SARS-CoV-2 and coronaviruses. Method: immunoSEQ multiplex PCR; TCRdb's copy keeps in-frame clones and lacks some. The table records about 65,000 clones, around 86% of them present only once. Unexposed donor CD4+ T cells date from about 2011-2018, before the COVID-19 pandemic. Specimen: memory CD4+ T cells from PBMCs. These receptors were obtained from a human donor in good health.

The rearrangement uses TRBV4-1 and TRBJ2-7, with 7 bases fitting TRBD1. V lost 2 bases and J lost 4; bases outside the gene matches: 8. Germline CDR1 is MGHRA and CDR2 is YSYEKL. The CDR3 extends over 15 amino acids. CDR3 DNA: TGCGCCAGCAGCCAACCGGGACAGAACCTTTACGAGCAGTACTTC. Protein sequence: CASSQPGQNLYEQYF.

This CDR3 is CASRSGTFTYEQYF. As DNA, the CDR3 is TGCGCCAGCAGGTCCGGGACGTTTACCTACGAGCAGTACTTC. The J gene is TRBJ2-7, the V gene TRBV5-1; D tentatively reads TRBD1 or TRBD2 (5 bases each). CDR3 size: 14 residues. Germline CDR1 reads SGHRS; CDR2 reads YFSETQ. Trimming cost V 5 bases and J 2 bases, with 14 bases left between them.

The chain carries TRBV19 and TRBJ1-1; D might be TRBD1 (5 bases). Germline-derived CDR1 and CDR2 are LNHDA and SQIVND (reference sequence). V lost 3 bases and J lost 7, with 15 bases in between. CDR3 length: 14 amino acids. CDR3 bases: TGTGCCAGTAGTATCGAGGGGATGTTGGATGAAGCTTTCTTT. Encoded protein: CASSIEGMLDEAFF.

The chain uses TRBV30 and TRBJ2-3; 7 bases map to TRBD2. V shed 1 base, J shed 1 base, and the junction held 11 bases outside the gene matches. This CDR3 spans 17 amino acids. Germline loops: CDR1 GTSNPN, CDR2 SVGIG (reference sequence). The CDR3 region has the DNA TGTGCCTGGAGTGCGGGGGGACGGACGCTTGGCACAGATACGCAGTATTTT. It yields the protein CAWSAGGRTLGTDTQYF.

The gene calls are TRBV19 and TRBJ1-2, with TRBD1 as a possible D gene (6 bases). The CDR3 spans 14 residues. With 4 bases removed from V and 7 bases from J, the gap between germline ends came to 16 bases. Germline values: CDR1 LNHDA, CDR2 SQIVND (reference sequence). This chain's CDR3 is CASSKQGDVFGYTF. The CDR3, as DNA: TGTGCCAGTAGTAAACAGGGAGATGTCTTTGGCTACACCTTC. Filled out from reference TRBV19 and TRBJ1-2, the complete variable domain reads DGGITQSPKYLFRKEGQNVTLSCEQNLNHDAMYWYRQDPGQGLRLIYYSQIVNDFQKGDIAEGYSVSREKKESFPLTVTSAQKNPTAFYLCASSKQGDVFGYTFGSGTRLTVV.

This chain uses TRBV7-9 with TRBJ1-6, with no clear D. Germline CDR1 reads SEHNR; CDR2 reads FQNEAQ (reference sequence). The CDR3 length is 12 residues. Trimming removed 5 bases from V and 9 bases from J, with 8 bases in between. For the CDR3, the DNA is TGTGCCAGCAGCCGTAATATTTCACCCCTCCACTTT. This sequence encodes CASSRNISPLHF.

The V gene is TRBV5-1, the J gene TRBJ1-2; maybe TRBD1 (5 bases). The CDR3 extends over 14 amino acids. Trimming pared 4 bases from V and 2 bases from J, leaving 12 bases between. Germline V gives CDR1 SGHRS, CDR2 YFSETQ. Written as DNA, the CDR3 is TGCGCCAGCAGCCCCGTGACAGACAACTATGGCTACACCTTC. Residues: CASSPVTDNYGYTF.

This clone has more than one count but fewer than ten. V gene TRBV4-1 combines with J gene TRBJ2-1, with 8 bases lining up with TRBD2. The length of the CDR3 is 18 residues. The V and J ends lost 0 bases and 7 bases, in that order; junction bases with no gene match: 14. CDR1 and CDR2 (germline): MGHRA, YSYEKL. CDR3 sequence (DNA): TGCGCCAGCAGCCAAGACCTTGCGGGGGGATCTCTTTGGAATGAGCAGTTCTTC. Residues: CASSQDLAGGSLWNEQFF.

The table lists this clone with a few counts. This chain joins TRBV5-4 and TRBJ2-5; 8 bases map to TRBD2. The CDR3 length is 14 residues. V lost 2 bases to trimming and J lost 1 base; unmatched junction nucleotides: 1. CDR1 is SGHNT and CDR2 is YYREEE in the germline V gene (reference sequence). CDR3 sequence (DNA): TGTGCCAGCAGCTTAGGGACTAGCCAAGAGACCCAGTACTTC. It translates to CASSLGTSQETQYF.

This clone showed up just once. This sequence joins TRBV30 and TRBJ2-1, with 10 bases matching TRBD1. The CDR3 is 14 amino acids. The trim removed 4 bases at V and 7 bases at J, leaving 7 bases unmatched. Germline-derived CDR1 and CDR2 are GTSNPN and SVGIG (reference sequence). In DNA, the CDR3 is TGTGCCTGGATTACCTGGACAGGGGGGAATGAGCAGTTCTTC. It codes for CAWITWTGGNEQFF.

This clone has more than one count but fewer than ten. V gene TRBV18 combines with J gene TRBJ2-7; 8 bases match TRBD2. CDR3 size: 15 residues. Germline V gene data show CDR1 as KGHSH and CDR2 as LQKENI. V lost 4 bases to trimming and J lost 1 base; unmatched junction nucleotides: 6. CDR3 residues: CASSQAGVRSYEQYF. For the CDR3, the DNA is TGTGCCAGCTCACAAGCGGGAGTTCGATCCTACGAGCAGTACTTC.

Written as DNA, the CDR3 is TGCGCCAGCAGCTTGTATGGCAGGGATGAAAAACTGTTTTTT. It translates to CASSLYGRDEKLFF. The chain recombines TRBV5-1 with TRBJ1-4; D is perhaps TRBD1 (5 bases). Looked up from germline, CDR1 is SGHRS and CDR2 is YFSETQ. The length of the CDR3 is 14 residues. The V end lost 1 base, the J end lost 6 bases, and 10 bases lay between the germline ends. Drawing the rest from reference TRBV5-1 and TRBJ1-4, the complete variable domain is KAGVTQTPRYLIKTRGQQVTLSCSPISGHRSVSWYQQTPGQGLQFLFEYFSETQRNKGNFPGRFSGRQFSNSRSEMNVSTLELGDSALYLCASSLYGRDEKLFFGSGTQLSVL.

This chain links TRBV19 with TRBJ1-2, with TRBD1 identical over 9 bases. Trimming at V came to 6 bases and at J to 2 bases, leaving 1 base not matched to a gene. This CDR3 is built from 13 residues. Germline lookup yields CDR1 LNHDA and CDR2 SQIVND (reference sequence). CDR3 coding DNA: TGTGCCAGTAGCGGACAGGGGAACTATGGCTACACCTTC. This translates into CASSGQGNYGYTF.

The V gene is TRBV7-9, the J gene TRBJ1-2; 7 bases match TRBD1. V gave up 6 bases and J gave up 6 bases; unmatched junction bases: 10. The CDR3 runs 14 residues. CDR1 is SEHNR and CDR2 is FQNEAQ in the germline V gene (reference sequence). CDR3 coding DNA: TGTGCCAGCAGTGAGCTTGGGGACAGAAATGGCTACACCTTC. Its translation: CASSELGDRNGYTF.